This record concerns one TCR beta chain sequence. Its antigen is undetermined. TCRdb's copy holds only in-frame clones and misses some; the assay was immunoSEQ multiplex PCR. Of over 95,000 clones listed, 90% are singletons. Indicated time point: week 11, during vaccination. Topical imiquimod accompanied each vaccine dose, which consisted of 300 ug of mutant IDH1 20-mer peptide. This CDR3 region has 13 residues. Per germline, CDR1 MNHEY and CDR2 SMNVEV (reference sequence). The sample belongs to a study of a mutant IDH1 vaccine in newly diagnosed glioma. Study outcomes and limitations: Pseudoprogression appears to have had no connection to changes in top peripheral T cell clonotypes.

The receptor was derived from a woman aged 45-60 years with glioma. This chain connects TRBV27 to TRBJ2-5; 9 bases align to TRBD2. The J call is uncertain, as TRBJ2-7 better fits the DNA end. The material sequenced was PBMCs, taken from a glioma patient whose treatment included an IDH1 peptide vaccine. The DNA of the CDR3 is TGTGCCAGCAGGGGGCTAGCGGGATACGAGCAGTACTTC. Encoded protein: CASRGLAGYEQYF.